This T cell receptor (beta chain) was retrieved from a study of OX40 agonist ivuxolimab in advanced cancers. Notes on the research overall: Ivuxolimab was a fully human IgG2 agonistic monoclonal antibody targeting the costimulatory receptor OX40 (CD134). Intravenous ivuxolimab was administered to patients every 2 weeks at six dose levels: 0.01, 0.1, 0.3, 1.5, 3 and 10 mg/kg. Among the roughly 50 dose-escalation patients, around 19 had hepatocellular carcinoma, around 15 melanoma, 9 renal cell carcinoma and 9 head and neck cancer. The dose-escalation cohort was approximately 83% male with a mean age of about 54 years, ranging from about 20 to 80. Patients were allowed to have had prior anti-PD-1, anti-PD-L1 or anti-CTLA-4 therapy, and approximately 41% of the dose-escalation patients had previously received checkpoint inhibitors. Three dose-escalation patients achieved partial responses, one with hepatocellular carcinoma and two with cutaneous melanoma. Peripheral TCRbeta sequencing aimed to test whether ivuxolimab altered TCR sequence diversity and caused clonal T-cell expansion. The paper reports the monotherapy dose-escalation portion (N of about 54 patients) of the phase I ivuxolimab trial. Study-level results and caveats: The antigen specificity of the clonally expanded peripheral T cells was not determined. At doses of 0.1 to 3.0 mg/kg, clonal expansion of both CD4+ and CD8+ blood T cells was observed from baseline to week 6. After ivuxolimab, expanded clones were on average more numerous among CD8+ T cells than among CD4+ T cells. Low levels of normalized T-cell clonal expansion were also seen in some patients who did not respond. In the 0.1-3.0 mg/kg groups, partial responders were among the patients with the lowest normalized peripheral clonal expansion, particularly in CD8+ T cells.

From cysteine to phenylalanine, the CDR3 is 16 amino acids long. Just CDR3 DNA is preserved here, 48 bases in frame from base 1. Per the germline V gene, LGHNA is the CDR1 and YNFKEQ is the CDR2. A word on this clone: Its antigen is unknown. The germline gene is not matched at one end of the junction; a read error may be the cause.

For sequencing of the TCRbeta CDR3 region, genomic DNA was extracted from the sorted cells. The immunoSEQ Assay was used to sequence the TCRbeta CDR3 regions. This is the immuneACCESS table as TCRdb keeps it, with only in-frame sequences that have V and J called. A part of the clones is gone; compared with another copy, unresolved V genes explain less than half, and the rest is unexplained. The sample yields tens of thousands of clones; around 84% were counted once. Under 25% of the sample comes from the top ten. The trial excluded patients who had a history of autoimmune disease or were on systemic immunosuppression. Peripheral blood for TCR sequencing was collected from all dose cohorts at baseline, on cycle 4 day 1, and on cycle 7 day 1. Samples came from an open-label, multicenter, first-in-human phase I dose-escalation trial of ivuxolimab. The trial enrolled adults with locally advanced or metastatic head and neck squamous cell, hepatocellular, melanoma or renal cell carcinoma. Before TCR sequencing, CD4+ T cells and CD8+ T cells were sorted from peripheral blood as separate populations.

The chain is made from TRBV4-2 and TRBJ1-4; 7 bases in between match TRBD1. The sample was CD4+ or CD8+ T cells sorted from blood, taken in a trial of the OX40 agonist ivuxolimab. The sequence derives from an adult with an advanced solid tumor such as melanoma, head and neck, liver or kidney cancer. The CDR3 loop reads CASSQAGTALNERLFF. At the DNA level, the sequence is TGTGCCAGCAGCCAAGCCGGGACAGCACTGAATGAAAGACTGTTTTTT.